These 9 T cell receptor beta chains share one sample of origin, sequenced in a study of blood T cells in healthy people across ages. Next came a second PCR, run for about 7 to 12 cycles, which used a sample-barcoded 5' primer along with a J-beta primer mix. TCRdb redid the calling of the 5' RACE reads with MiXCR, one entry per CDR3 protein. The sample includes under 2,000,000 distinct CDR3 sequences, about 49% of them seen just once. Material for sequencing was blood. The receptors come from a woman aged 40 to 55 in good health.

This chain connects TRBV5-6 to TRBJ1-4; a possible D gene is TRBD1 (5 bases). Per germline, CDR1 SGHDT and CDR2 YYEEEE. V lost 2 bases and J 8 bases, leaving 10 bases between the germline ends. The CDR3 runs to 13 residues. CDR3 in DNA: TGTGCCAGCAGCTTCAGGGTTGAGGAAAAACTGTTTTTT. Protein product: CASSFRVEEKLFF.

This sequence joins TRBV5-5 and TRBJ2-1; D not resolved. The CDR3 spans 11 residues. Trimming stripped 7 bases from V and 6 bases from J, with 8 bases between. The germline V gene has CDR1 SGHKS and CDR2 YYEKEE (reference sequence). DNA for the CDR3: TGTGCCAGCTATAAAGGCAATGAGCAGTTCTTC. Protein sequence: CASYKGNEQFF.

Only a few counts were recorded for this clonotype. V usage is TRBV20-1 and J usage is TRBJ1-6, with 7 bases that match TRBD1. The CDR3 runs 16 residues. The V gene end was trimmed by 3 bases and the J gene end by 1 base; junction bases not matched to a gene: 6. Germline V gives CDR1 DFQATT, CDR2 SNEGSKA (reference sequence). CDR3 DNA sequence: TGCAGTGCTAGTCGGACAGGTCTATCCTATAATTCACCCCTCCACTTT. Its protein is CSASRTGLSYNSPLHF.

The CDR3 DNA is TGTGCCAGCTACAGTAATGAAAAACTGTTTTTT. Amino acids: CASYSNEKLFF. V gene TRBV25-1 combines with J gene TRBJ1-4; D remains unclear. The CDR3 spans 11 residues. CDR1 and CDR2 from the germline V gene are MGHDK and SYGVNS. V shed 8 bases and J shed 4 bases, with 5 bases lying between them.

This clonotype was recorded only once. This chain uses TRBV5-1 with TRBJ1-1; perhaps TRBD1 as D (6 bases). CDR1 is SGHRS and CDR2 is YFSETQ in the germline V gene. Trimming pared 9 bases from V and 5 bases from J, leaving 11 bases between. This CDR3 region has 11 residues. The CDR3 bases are TGCGCCACCATGCAGGGGACTGAAGCTTTCTTT. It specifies CATMQGTEAFF.

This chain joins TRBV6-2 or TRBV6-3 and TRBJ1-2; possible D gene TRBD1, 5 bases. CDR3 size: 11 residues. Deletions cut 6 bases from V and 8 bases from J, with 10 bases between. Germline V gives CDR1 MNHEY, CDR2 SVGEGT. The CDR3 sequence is CASSSTAGYTF. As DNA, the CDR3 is TGTGCCAGCAGCTCGACAGCCGGCTACACCTTC.

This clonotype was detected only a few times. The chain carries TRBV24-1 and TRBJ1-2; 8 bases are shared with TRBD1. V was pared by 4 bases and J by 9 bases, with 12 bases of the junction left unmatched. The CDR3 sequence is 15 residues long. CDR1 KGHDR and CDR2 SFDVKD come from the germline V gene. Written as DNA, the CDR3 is TGTGCCACCAGTGACATGACAGGGGCCACCAATCGCTACACCTTC. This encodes CATSDMTGATNRYTF.

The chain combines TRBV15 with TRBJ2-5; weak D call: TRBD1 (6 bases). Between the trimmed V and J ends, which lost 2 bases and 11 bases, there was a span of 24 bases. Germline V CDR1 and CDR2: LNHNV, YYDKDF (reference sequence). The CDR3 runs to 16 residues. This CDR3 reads CATSRLHGTGDNEQYF. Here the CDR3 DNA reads TGTGCCACCAGCAGACTCCACGGCACTGGGGACAATGAGCAGTACTTC. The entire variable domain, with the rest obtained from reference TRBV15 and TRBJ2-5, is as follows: DAMVIQNPRYQVTQFGKPVTLSCSQTLNHNVMYWYQQKSSQAPKLLFHYYDKDFNNEADTPDNFQSRRPNTSFCFLDIRSPGLGDTAMYLCATSRLHGTGDNEQYFGPGTRLLVL.

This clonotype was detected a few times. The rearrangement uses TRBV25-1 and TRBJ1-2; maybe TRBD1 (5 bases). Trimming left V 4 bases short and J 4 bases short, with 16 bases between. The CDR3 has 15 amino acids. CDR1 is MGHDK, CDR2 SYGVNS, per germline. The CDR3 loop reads CASSGGLRGSYGYTF. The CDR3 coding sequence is TGTGCCAGCAGTGGGGGACTCCGGGGCAGCTATGGCTACACCTTC.